This T cell receptor beta chain was captured by sequencing in a study of blood T cell repertoires in COVID-19. Study overall: PBMCs, B-cell-depleted T cells, or T cells provided the cDNA or gDNA that made up the material.

Unmatched junction bases numbered 11, after V lost 5 bases and J lost 6 bases. This CDR3 has 16 residues. CDR1 SSHAT and CDR2 FNYEAQ come from the germline V gene (reference sequence). TCRdb's copy holds only in-frame clones and misses some; the assay was immunoSEQ multiplex PCR. The data show around 42,000 clones, about 86% seen once. Source material: peripheral blood. V gene TRBV7-7 combines with J gene TRBJ2-2; TRBD1 agrees at 8 bases. The TCR sequence derives from a man between 65 and 85 years old with acute or convalescent COVID-19. In DNA, the CDR3 is TGTGCCAGCAGCGCGCAGGGGGCTCGGGGTGCCGGGGAGCTGTTTTTT. Translated, it gives CASSAQGARGAGELFF.